This is a list of T cell receptor beta chains from one sample in a study of cytomegalovirus exposure and HLA in healthy donors. This table comes from immunoSEQ multiplex PCR, and its TCRdb copy is limited to in-frame clones, with some not included. The sample lists about 130,000 clones, 80% seen once, with 5% to 6.5% in the top ten. Sequencing was done on a sample of PBMCs. All receptors derive from a man younger than 45 in good health and CMV-seronegative. Both conserved end residues are part of each CDR3. A D gene is named only where the DNA matches it firmly. Size is stated for part of the rows, as once, few or many counts, or as a class when the clone is expanded.

clone_size j_call v_call d_call cdr3_length cdr3_aa cdr3_nt
NA TRBJ2-6 TRBV5-1 TRBD1 15 CASSSDRGGANVLTF TGCGCCAGCAGCTCAGACAGGGGGGGGGCCAACGTCCTGACTTTC
NA TRBJ2-1 TRBV29-1 TRBD2 15 CSTTGLAGAYNEQFF TGCAGCACGACGGGACTAGCGGGAGCCTACAATGAGCAGTTCTTC
NA TRBJ2-1 TRBV6-5 TRBD1 13 CASSYGTDNEQFF TGTGCCAGCAGTTACGGGACAGACAATGAGCAGTTCTTC
few TRBJ1-1 TRBV27 NA 13 CASRSDRNTEAFF TGTGCCAGCAGATCGGACAGGAACACTGAAGCTTTCTTT
NA TRBJ2-7 TRBV27 NA 14 CASRTQGGSYEQYF TGTGCCAGCAGAACTCAGGGCGGCTCCTACGAGCAGTACTTC
NA TRBJ1-1 TRBV29-1 NA 13 CSVNAGSRTEAFF TGCAGCGTTAATGCGGGGAGCAGGACTGAAGCTTTCTTT
NA TRBJ1-2 TRBV28 NA 14 CASSFGVRIDGYTF TGTGCCAGCAGTTTCGGGGTTAGGATAGATGGCTACACCTTC
NA TRBJ1-5 TRBV7-9 TRBD1 15 CASSLSTGGNQPQHF TGTGCCAGCAGCTTATCCACAGGGGGCAATCAGCCCCAGCATTTT
NA TRBJ2-2 TRBV5-1 TRBD2 15 CASRSTSGNTGELFF TGCGCCAGCAGATCCACTAGCGGGAACACCGGGGAGCTGTTTTTT
few TRBJ2-7 TRBV30 NA 15 CAWSDFGYGSYEQYF TGTGCCTGGAGTGACTTTGGCTACGGGTCCTACGAGCAGTACTTC
few TRBJ1-5 TRBV28 NA 14 CASSDKQGNQPQHF TGTGCCAGCAGTGACAAACAGGGAAATCAGCCCCAGCATTTT
once TRBJ2-2 TRBV7-9 NA 13 CASRTMNTGELFF TGTGCCAGCAGAACAATGAACACCGGGGAGCTGTTTTTT
NA TRBJ1-2 TRBV28 NA 13 CASSLIASYGYTF TGTGCCAGCAGTTTAATTGCCAGCTATGGCTACACCTTC
NA TRBJ2-1 TRBV29-1 TRBD2 15 CSVAGTRSSYNEQFF TGCAGCGTAGCCGGGACTAGAAGCTCCTACAATGAGCAGTTCTTC
NA TRBJ2-7 TRBV27 TRBD1 14 CASSSRDSSYEQYF TGTGCCAGCAGTTCCCGGGACAGCTCCTACGAGCAGTACTTC
NA TRBJ1-1 TRBV28 TRBD1 15 CASSFEGGVDTEAFF TGTGCCAGCAGTTTTGAAGGGGGCGTGGACACTGAAGCTTTCTTT
NA TRBJ2-3 TRBV7-9 NA 13 CASIGSGTDTQYF TGTGCCAGCATAGGGAGTGGCACAGATACGCAGTATTTT
NA TRBJ2-3 TRBV4-3 TRBD2 19 CASSRDLAGGPIGTDTQYF TGCGCCAGCAGCCGGGACCTAGCGGGAGGGCCGATTGGTACAGATACGCAGTATTTT
NA TRBJ2-5 TRBV7-9 TRBD2 14 CASSLQGGLETQYF TGTGCCAGCAGCTTACAGGGAGGGTTAGAGACCCAGTACTTC
NA TRBJ1-1 TRBV7-8 NA 15 CASSLSRFRNTEAFF TGTGCCAGCAGCTTGTCCCGGTTTCGGAACACTGAAGCTTTCTTT
NA TRBJ2-1 TRBV9 NA 16 CASRRTLGSSYNEQFF TGTGCCAGCAGACGTACTCTAGGAAGCTCCTACAATGAGCAGTTCTTC
NA TRBJ1-2 TRBV10-3 TRBD1 14 CASHRDRETYGYTF TGTGCCAGTCACCGGGACAGGGAGACCTATGGCTACACCTTC
NA TRBJ2-7 TRBV18 TRBD1 14 CASSGGQGSYEQYF TGTGCCAGCTCAGGTGGACAGGGCTCCTACGAGCAGTACTTC
NA TRBJ1-4 TRBV5-1 NA 15 CASSLLRGSNEKLFF TGCGCCAGCAGCTTGTTAAGGGGGTCTAATGAAAAACTGTTTTTT
few TRBJ1-5 TRBV28 NA 14 CASSLIRDDQPQHF TGTGCCAGCAGTTTGATCCGGGATGATCAGCCCCAGCATTTT
NA TRBJ2-7 TRBV27 NA 15 CASSLAPGQTYEQYF TGTGCCAGCAGTTTAGCCCCTGGACAGACCTACGAGCAGTACTTC
NA TRBJ1-3 TRBV13 NA 13 CASSLPGSNTIYF TGTGCCAGCAGCTTACCAGGTTCAAACACCATATATTTT